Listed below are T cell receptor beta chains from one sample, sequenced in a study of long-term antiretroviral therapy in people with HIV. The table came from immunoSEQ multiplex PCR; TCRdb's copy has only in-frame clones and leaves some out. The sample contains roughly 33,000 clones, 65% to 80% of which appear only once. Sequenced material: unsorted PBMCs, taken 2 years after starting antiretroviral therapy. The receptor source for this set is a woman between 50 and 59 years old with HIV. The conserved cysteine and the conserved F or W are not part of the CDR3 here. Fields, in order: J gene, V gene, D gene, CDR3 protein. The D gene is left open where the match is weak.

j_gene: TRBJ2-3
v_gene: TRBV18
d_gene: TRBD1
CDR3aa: ASSPLGQGGTDTQY

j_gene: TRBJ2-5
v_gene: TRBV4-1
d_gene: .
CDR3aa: ASSQGQPQETQY

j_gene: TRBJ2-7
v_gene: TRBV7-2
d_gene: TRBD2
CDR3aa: ASSFSGTSGYEQY

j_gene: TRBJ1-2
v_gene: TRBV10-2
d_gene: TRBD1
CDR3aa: ASSGGPREGATVYGYT

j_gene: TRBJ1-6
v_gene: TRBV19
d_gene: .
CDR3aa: ASSHRSSPLH

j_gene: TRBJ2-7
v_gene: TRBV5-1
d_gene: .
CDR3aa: ASSHLDDSYEQY

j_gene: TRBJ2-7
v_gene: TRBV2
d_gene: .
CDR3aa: ASSGSVGPYEQY

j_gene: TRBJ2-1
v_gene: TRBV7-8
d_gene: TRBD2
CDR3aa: ASSLTLAGGNEQF

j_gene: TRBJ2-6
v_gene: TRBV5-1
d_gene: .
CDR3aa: ASSSRGSGANVLT

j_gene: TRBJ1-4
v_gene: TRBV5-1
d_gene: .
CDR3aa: ASSYKSTNEKLF

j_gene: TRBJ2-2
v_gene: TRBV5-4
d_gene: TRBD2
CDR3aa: ASSGGLIKSTGELF

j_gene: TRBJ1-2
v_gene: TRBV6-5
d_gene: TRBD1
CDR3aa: ASSRTGQGFYGYT

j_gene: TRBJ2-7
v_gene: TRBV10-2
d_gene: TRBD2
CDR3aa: ASSEWWEGDYEQY

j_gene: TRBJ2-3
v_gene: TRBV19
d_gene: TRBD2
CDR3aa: AIAGGKGDTQY

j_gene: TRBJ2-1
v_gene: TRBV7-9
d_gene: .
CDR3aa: ASSSGRVLSYNEQF

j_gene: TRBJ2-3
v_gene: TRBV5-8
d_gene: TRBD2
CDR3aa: ASSSGGLAFSTDTQY

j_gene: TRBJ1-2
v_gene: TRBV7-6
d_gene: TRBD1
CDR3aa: ASSGTGNSLLGYT

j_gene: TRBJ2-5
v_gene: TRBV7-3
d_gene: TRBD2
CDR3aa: ASSPGLAGGGLQETQY

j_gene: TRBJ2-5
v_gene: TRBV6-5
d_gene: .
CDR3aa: ASSYFGGTQY

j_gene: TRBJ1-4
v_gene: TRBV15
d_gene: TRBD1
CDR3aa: ATSRPDRGWEKLF

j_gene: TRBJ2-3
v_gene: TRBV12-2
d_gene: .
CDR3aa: ASRPVVTDTQY

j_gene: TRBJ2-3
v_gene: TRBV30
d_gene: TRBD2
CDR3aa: AWSVDLLAGATDTQY

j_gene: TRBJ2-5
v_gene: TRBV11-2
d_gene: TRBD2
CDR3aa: ASSLAGLEGETQY

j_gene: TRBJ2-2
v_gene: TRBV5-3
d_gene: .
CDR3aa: ARSLEAEGYTGELF

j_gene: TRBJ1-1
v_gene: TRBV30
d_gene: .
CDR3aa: AWTAEMNTEAF